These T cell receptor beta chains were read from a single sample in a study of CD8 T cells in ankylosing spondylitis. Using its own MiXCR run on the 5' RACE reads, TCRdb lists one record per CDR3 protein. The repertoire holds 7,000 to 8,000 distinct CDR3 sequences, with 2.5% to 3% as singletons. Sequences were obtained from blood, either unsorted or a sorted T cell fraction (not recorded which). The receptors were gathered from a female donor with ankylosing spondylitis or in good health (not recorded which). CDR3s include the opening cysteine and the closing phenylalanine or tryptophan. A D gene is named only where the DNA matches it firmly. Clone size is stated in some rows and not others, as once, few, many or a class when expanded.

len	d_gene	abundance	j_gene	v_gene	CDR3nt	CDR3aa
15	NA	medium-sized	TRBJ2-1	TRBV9	TGTGCCAGCAGCGTAGGTTCCCCCTCCTACAATGAGCAGTTCTTC	CASSVGSPSYNEQFF
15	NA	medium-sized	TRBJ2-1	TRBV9	TGTGCCAGCAGCGTGGAATCATCCTCCTACAATGAGCAGTTCTTC	CASSVESSSYNEQFF
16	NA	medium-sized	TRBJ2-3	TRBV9	TGTGCCAGCAGCGTAGGATGGACAACTAGCACAGATACGCAGTATTTT	CASSVGWTTSTDTQYF
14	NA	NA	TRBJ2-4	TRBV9	TGTGCCAGCAGCGAGGGCTACGGGGAAAACATTCAGTACTTC	CASSEGYGENIQYF
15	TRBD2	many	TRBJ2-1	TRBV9	TGTGCCAGCAGCGTAGCCGGGAGGGCCGATGGTGAGCAGTTCTTC	CASSVAGRADGEQFF
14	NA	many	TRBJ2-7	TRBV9	TGTGCCAGCAGCGTAGGAGGGGGAGTTAACGAGCAGTACTTC	CASSVGGGVNEQYF
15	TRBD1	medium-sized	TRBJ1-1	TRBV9	TGTGCCAGCAGCGCAGCCGGGACAGAGAACACTGAAGCTTTCTTT	CASSAAGTENTEAFF
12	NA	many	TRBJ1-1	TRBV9	TGTGCCAGCAGCGTAGGACAGGCGGAAGCTTTCTTT	CASSVGQAEAFF
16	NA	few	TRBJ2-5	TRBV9	TGTGCCAGCAGCGAAACTCCAATGGGGCAACTGGAGACCCAGTACTTC	CASSETPMGQLETQYF
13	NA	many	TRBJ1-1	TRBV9	TGTGCCAGCGCGGTCGGGGCAAACACTGAAGCTTTCTTT	CASAVGANTEAFF
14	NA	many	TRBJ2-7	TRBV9	TGTGCCAGCAGCGTAGATGGGGGCTCCTACGAGCAGTACTTC	CASSVDGGSYEQYF
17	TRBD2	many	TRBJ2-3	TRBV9	TGTGCCAGCAGCTCCCCGGGAGCGGGAGGGCCCACCCATACGCAGTATTTT	CASSSPGAGGPTHTQYF
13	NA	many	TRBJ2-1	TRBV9	TGTGCCAGCAGCGCCCCTGCAGGGGATGAGCAGTTCTTC	CASSAPAGDEQFF
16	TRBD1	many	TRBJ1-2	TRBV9	TGTGCCAGCAGCCCCCAGACAGGGAAGAATGACTATGGCTACACCTTC	CASSPQTGKNDYGYTF
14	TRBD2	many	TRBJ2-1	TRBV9	TGTGCCAGCAGCCCGCGGACTAGCGGGAATGAGCAGTTCTTC	CASSPRTSGNEQFF
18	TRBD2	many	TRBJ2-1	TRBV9	TGTGCCAGCACCCTGACGTATTCGACTAGCGCGAATATCAATGAGCAGTTCTTC	CASTLTYSTSANINEQFF
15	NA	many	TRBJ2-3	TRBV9	TGTGCCAGCAGCGCCGCTTCTACAGGGCCCGATACGCAGTATTTT	CASSAASTGPDTQYF
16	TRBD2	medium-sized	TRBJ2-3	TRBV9	TGTGCCAGCAGCGTAGTGGGAGCGGGAGCGACAGATACGCAGTATTTT	CASSVVGAGATDTQYF
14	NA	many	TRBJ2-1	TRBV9	TGTGCCAGCGCGCGGTCGACCTCCTACAATGAGCAGTTCTTC	CASARSTSYNEQFF
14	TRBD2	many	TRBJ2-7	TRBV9	TGTGCCAGCAGCCCGGGACTAGCCGAATACGAGCAGTACTTC	CASSPGLAEYEQYF
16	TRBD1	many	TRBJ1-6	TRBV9	TGTGCCAGCAGCGGGACAGGGAGCTCCTATAATTCACCCCTCCACTTT	CASSGTGSSYNSPLHF
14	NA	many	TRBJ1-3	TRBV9	TGTGCCAGCAGCGGGACAGACTCTGGAAACACCATATATTTT	CASSGTDSGNTIYF
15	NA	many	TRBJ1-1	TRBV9	TGTGCCAGCAGCGTAGCGCTAGGACAACGAACTGAAGCTTTCTTT	CASSVALGQRTEAFF
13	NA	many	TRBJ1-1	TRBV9	TGTGCCAGCAGCGCCCCGGGACACTCTGAAGCTTTCTTT	CASSAPGHSEAFF
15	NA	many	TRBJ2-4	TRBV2	TGTGCCAGCAGTGAAGGACCCGTTTCGGCAGGCATTCAGTACTTC	CASSEGPVSAGIQYF
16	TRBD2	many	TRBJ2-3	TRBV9	TGTGCCAGCAGCGGCCTCAAGGCTAGCGGAACAGATACGCAGTATTTT	CASSGLKASGTDTQYF
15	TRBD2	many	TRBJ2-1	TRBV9	TGTGCCAGCAGCGTAGGCCTAGCGGCTTACAATGAGCAGTTCTTC	CASSVGLAAYNEQFF
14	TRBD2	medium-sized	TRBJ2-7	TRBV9	TGTGCCAGCAGCGCTAGATCTAGCGGGGACGAGCAGTACTTC	CASSARSSGDEQYF
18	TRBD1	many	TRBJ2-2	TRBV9	TGTGCCAGCAGCGATGGGACAGGGGGAAGAACTAACACCGGGGAGCTGTTTTTT	CASSDGTGGRTNTGELFF
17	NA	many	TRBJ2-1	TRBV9	TGTGCCAGCAGCGTAGAGGGCACACGTCTAGACTACAATGAGCAGTTCTTC	CASSVEGTRLDYNEQFF
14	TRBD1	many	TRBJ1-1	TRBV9	TGTGCCAGCAGCCGGGATCCAGGGGGCACTGAAGCTTTCTTT	CASSRDPGGTEAFF
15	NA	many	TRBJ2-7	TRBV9	TGTGCCAGCAGCCCACCCATGCACGACCCTAACGAGCAGTACTTC	CASSPPMHDPNEQYF
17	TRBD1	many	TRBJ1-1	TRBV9	TGTGCCAGCAGCACTACCAGGACAGGGCCTACGGACGGTGAAGCTTTCTTT	CASSTTRTGPTDGEAFF
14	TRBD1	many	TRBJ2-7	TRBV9	TGTGCCAGCAGCGTCGGACAGGGTACCTACGAGCAGTACTTC	CASSVGQGTYEQYF
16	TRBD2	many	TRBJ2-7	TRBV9	TGTGCCAGCAGCGTAGAGGCGGGAGTCCCCTCCTACGAGCAGTACTTC	CASSVEAGVPSYEQYF
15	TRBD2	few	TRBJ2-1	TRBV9	TGTGCCAGCAGCGGAGGACTAGCGGGTTCAAATGAGCAGTTCTTC	CASSGGLAGSNEQFF
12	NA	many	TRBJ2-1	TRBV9	TGTGCCAGCAGCACCTCGGGGGGCGCTGAGTTCTTC	CASSTSGGAEFF
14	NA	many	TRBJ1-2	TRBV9	TGTGCCAGCAGCGTAGGTGGAGGGAACTATGGCTACACCTTC	CASSVGGGNYGYTF
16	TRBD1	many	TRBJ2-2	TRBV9	TGTGCCAGCAGCGAACCCAGGGGGTCAAACACCGGGGAGCTGTTTTTT	CASSEPRGSNTGELFF
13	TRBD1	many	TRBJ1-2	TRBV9	TGTGCCAGCAGCGTGGGACAGGGCGATGGCTACACCTTC	CASSVGQGDGYTF
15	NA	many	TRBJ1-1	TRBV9	TGTGCCAGCAGCCCCGACGGGTTGCAGGGGACTGAAGCTTTCTTT	CASSPDGLQGTEAFF
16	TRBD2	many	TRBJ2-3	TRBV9	TGTGCCAGCAGCGTAGAGGGAGGGGCCGGCACAGATACGCAGTATTTT	CASSVEGGAGTDTQYF
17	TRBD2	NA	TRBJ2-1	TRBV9	TGTGCCAGCAGCGCCAGTAAGGTAGCGGGAGTAGACAATGAGCAGTTCTTC	CASSASKVAGVDNEQFF
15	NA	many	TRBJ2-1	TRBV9	TGTGCCAGCAGCGTAGTGTCGGGGAATGACAATGAGCAGTTCTTC	CASSVVSGNDNEQFF
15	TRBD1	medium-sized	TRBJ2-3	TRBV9	TGTGCCAGCAGCGTAGCTACGGGACAGGGGGATACGCAGTATTTT	CASSVATGQGDTQYF
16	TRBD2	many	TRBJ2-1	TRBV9	TGTGCCAGCAGCGCCCCTAGCGGGAGCTCCTACAATGAGCAGTTCTTC	CASSAPSGSSYNEQFF
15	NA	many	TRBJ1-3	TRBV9	TGTGCCAGCAGCGTCGGTGGAGGCTCTGGAAACACCATATATTTT	CASSVGGGSGNTIYF
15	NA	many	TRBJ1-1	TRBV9	TGTGCCAGCAGCGGACCCAGGGAAGTGAACACTGAAGCTTTCTTT	CASSGPREVNTEAFF
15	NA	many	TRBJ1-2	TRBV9	TGTGCCAGCAGCGTAGTTGGGCCCTCCGCGGATGGCTACACCTTC	CASSVVGPSADGYTF
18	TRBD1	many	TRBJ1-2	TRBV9	TGTGCCAGCAGCGTAGAACTCACCGGGACAGGGGACGCCTATGGCTACACCTTC	CASSVELTGTGDAYGYTF
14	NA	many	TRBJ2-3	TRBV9	TGTGCCAGCAGCCAATATGACAGTACAGATACGCAGTATTTT	CASSQYDSTDTQYF
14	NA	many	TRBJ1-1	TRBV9	TGTGCCAGCAGCGTAACACGGGGGTCCACTGAAGCTTTCTTT	CASSVTRGSTEAFF
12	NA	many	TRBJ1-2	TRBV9	TGTGCCAGCAGCGTACCCAGCTATGGCTACACCTTC	CASSVPSYGYTF
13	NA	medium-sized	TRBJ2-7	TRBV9	TGTGCCAGCAGCGACTCTTCCACCTCCGAGCAGTACTTC	CASSDSSTSEQYF
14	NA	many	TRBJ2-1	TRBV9	TGTGCCAGCAGCGTAGAGGCAGGGAACAATGAGCAGTTCTTC	CASSVEAGNNEQFF
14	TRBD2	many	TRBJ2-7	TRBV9	TGTGCCAGCAGCGTGGGGACTAGCGGCTACGAGCAGTACTTC	CASSVGTSGYEQYF
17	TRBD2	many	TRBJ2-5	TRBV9	TGTGCCAGCAGCGTATCCTTAGCGGGGGGAGCGGAAGAGACCCAGTACTTC	CASSVSLAGGAEETQYF
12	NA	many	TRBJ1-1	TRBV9	TGTGCCAGCAGCACCTCGGACACTGAAGCTTTCTTT	CASSTSDTEAFF